The T cell receptor (beta chain) described here comes from a study of T-cell memory formation after mild COVID-19. This clonotype was observed a few times. Its target is unknown. Findings and limits, study-wide: Contracting CD4+ clones sat mainly in CM and EM; CD8+ in EMRA.

TCRdb processed the 5' RACE reads anew with MiXCR; each CDR3 protein has one entry. The sample has about 55,000 distinct CDR3 sequences, 28% seen once; the top ten hold 40% to 45%. V was shortened by 5 bases and J by 2 bases, with 19 bases between the two germline ends. Germline CDR1 SGHAT, CDR2 FQNNGV. The CDR3 runs to 16 residues. V usage is TRBV11-2 and J usage is TRBJ2-7; possibly TRBD1 for D (5 bases). The sequence was collected from a man younger than 35 who had mild COVID-19 (a few samples of this study predate the infection). Cell type and time point are not known. Sample: PBMCs or a T cell subset sorted from them (not recorded which). The CDR3 sequence is CASSTPTTDKTYEQYF. In DNA form, the CDR3 reads TGTGCCAGCAGCACACCCACGACGGACAAGACCTACGAGCAGTACTTC. Together with reference TRBV11-2 and TRBJ2-7, the CDR3 gives the full variable domain: EAGVAQSPRYKIIEKRQSVAFWCNPISGHATLYWYQQILGQGPKLLIQFQNNGVVDDSQLPKDRFSAERLKGVDSTLKIQPAKLEDSAVYLCASSTPTTDKTYEQYFGPGTRLTVT.